Following are 28 T cell receptor beta chains from one sample sequenced in a study of beta chain features in type 1 diabetes. General study results and limits: Within each of all four CD4+ subsets, Type 1 diabetes patients had TCRB CDR3s that were moderately but significantly shorter.

The antigens these receptors bind are not known. Isolated RNA was reverse transcribed in full, so expressed TCRB transcripts were sequenced. Produced via immunoSEQ multiplex PCR; TCRdb's table is partial and in-frame only. The profile shows 600,000 or so clones, around 12% of them singletons. Source material: naive CD4+ T cells from blood. Receptors originate from a man aged 25-45 years with type 1 diabetes.

This clone was observed a handful of times. V usage is TRBV7-9 and J usage is TRBJ2-7; D not resolved. Germline V lookup: CDR1 SEHNR, CDR2 FQNEAQ (reference sequence). Between the trimmed V and J ends, which lost 2 bases and 3 bases, there was a span of 8 bases. The CDR3 length is 13 residues. CDR3 nucleotides: TGTGCCAGCAGCTTAATGGTCAACTACGAGCAGTACTTC. Protein product: CASSLMVNYEQYF.

This clone was counted only a few times. The chain employs TRBV5-1 and TRBJ2-7, with a possible D match to TRBD2 (6 bases). V was clipped by 4 bases and J by 0 bases, with 11 bases between them. The CDR3 extends over 14 amino acids. Germline lookup yields CDR1 SGHRS and CDR2 YFSETQ. The CDR3 nucleotides are TGCGCCAGCAGCCCCGGGACTCACTCCTACGAGCAGTACTTC. Translation gives CASSPGTHSYEQYF.

The V gene is TRBV19, the J gene TRBJ2-1; 7 bases are a match to TRBD2. The CDR3 length is 14 residues. The V segment lost 1 base and the J segment 10 bases; nucleotides outside the gene matches: 7. CDR1 LNHDA and CDR2 SQIVND come from the germline V gene (reference sequence). DNA of the CDR3: TGTGCCAGTAGTATAGTGAGCGGGGACGGAGAGCAGTTCTTC. Encoded protein: CASSIVSGDGEQFF. Full variable domain (outside the CDR3, taken from reference TRBV19 and TRBJ2-1): DGGITQSPKYLFRKEGQNVTLSCEQNLNHDAMYWYRQDPGQGLRLIYYSQIVNDFQKGDIAEGYSVSREKKESFPLTVTSAQKNPTAFYLCASSIVSGDGEQFFGPGTRLTVL.

This clone was recorded once. The CDR3 is CASSYSRRRVGTEAFF. Here the CDR3 DNA reads TGTGCCAGCAGTTACTCAAGACGGAGAGTGGGTACTGAAGCTTTCTTT. The V gene is TRBV6-5, the J gene TRBJ1-1; D not certain. CDR1 and CDR2 (germline): MNHEY, SVGAGI. V was trimmed by 0 bases and J by 5 bases, leaving 16 bases between them. CDR3 length equals 16 residues.

The gene calls are TRBV7-2 and TRBJ2-3; 12 bases agree with TRBD2. This CDR3 has 16 residues. The junction had 3 bases not matched to a gene; V was cut back by 4 bases and J by 1 base. Germline V gene lookup returns CDR1 SGHTA and CDR2 FQGNSA. The CDR3 is CASSSRTSGGTDTQYF. The DNA of the CDR3 is TGTGCCAGCAGCTCCCGGACTAGCGGGGGCACAGATACGCAGTATTTT.

V usage is TRBV4-3 and J usage is TRBJ2-3; TRBD1 agrees at 7 bases. CDR3 length: 16 amino acids. Germline values: CDR1 LGHNA, CDR2 YSLEER. The J segment lost 1 base and the V segment lost 0 bases, leaving 4 bases of the junction unmatched. The CDR3 loop reads CASSQEAQGRTDTQYF. The CDR3 nucleotides read TGCGCCAGCAGCCAAGAGGCACAGGGGCGCACAGATACGCAGTATTTT.

This clone was picked up a small number of times. This chain joins TRBV7-9 and TRBJ2-1; TRBD2 agrees at 12 bases. The trim removed 5 bases at V and 0 bases at J, leaving 11 bases unmatched. The CDR3 covers 19 residues. The germline gives CDR1 SEHNR, CDR2 FQNEAQ (reference sequence). CDR3 in amino acids: CASSQPGTSGLSSYNEQFF. CDR3 sequence (DNA): TGTGCCAGCAGCCAACCCGGGACTAGCGGGCTGAGCTCCTACAATGAGCAGTTCTTC.

This chain connects TRBV18 to TRBJ1-2; D unresolved. Trimming shortened V by 5 bases and J by 2 bases, and 21 bases separated the two germline ends. Germline V lookup: CDR1 KGHSH, CDR2 LQKENI. The CDR3 extends over 17 amino acids. CDR3 sequence reads: CASSSLLEAGVNYGYTF. CDR3 coding DNA: TGTGCCAGCTCATCGCTTCTGGAGGCAGGCGTAAACTATGGCTACACCTTC. Together with reference TRBV18 and TRBJ1-2, the CDR3 gives the full variable domain: NAGVMQNPRHLVRRRGQEARLRCSPMKGHSHVYWYRQLPEEGLKFMVYLQKENIIDESGMPKERFSAEFPKEGPSILRIQQVVRGDSAAYFCASSSLLEAGVNYGYTFGSGTRLTVV.

V usage is TRBV11-2 and J usage is TRBJ2-1; tentative D call: TRBD2 (6 bases). V was cut by 5 bases and J by 6 bases, with 17 bases left in between. There are 15 residues in the CDR3. The germline V gene has CDR1 SGHAT and CDR2 FQNNGV. The CDR3: CASSPPGVQGNEQFF. Written as DNA, the CDR3 is TGTGCCAGCAGCCCCCCGGGGGTGCAGGGCAATGAGCAGTTCTTC.

The V call is TRBV6-1, the J call TRBJ1-6; D perhaps matches TRBD1 (6 bases). CDR3 size: 18 residues. Per the germline V gene, CDR1 is MNHNS and CDR2 is SASEGT. The V end lost 1 base, the J end lost 8 bases, and 21 bases lay between the germline ends. The CDR3 protein is CASSEGVGGHRGDSPLHF. The CDR3 coding sequence is TGTGCCAGCAGTGAAGGAGTAGGGGGGCACAGAGGGGATTCACCCCTCCACTTT.

This chain links TRBV7-9 with TRBJ2-1, with D perhaps matching TRBD1 (5 bases). From germline, CDR1 is SEHNR and CDR2 FQNEAQ (reference sequence). Trimming shortened V by 6 bases and J by 6 bases, and 12 bases separated the two germline ends. The CDR3 runs to 13 residues. Here the CDR3 reads CASRLDSLNEQFF. In DNA form, the CDR3 reads TGTGCCAGCAGACTCGACAGTCTCAATGAGCAGTTCTTC.

The V gene is TRBV18, the J gene TRBJ2-4; TRBD1 is a possible D gene (8 bases). Germline V gives CDR1 KGHSH, CDR2 LQKENI. The V gene lost 6 bases and the J gene lost 9 bases, with 21 bases spanning the gap. The CDR3 has 15 residues. The CDR3 nucleotides read TGTGCCAGCTCCCCTCCCGCGACAGGGGAGGGCATTCAGTACTTC. It specifies CASSPPATGEGIQYF.

In its sample, this clone was seen a few times. The chain has TRBV14 and TRBJ1-4; D is unclear. The CDR3 covers 15 residues. Germline V lookup: CDR1 SGHDN, CDR2 FVKESK. The V end lost 2 bases, the J end lost 0 bases, and 7 bases lay between the germline ends. DNA for the CDR3: TGTGCCAGCAGCCAATACGCGGCAACTAATGAAAAACTGTTTTTT. It specifies CASSQYAATNEKLFF.

This clone was counted only a few times. The CDR3 reads CAWREGGAPKEQYF. The CDR3 coding sequence is TGTGCCTGGAGGGAAGGAGGGGCCCCCAAAGAGCAGTACTTC. The V and J genes are TRBV30 and TRBJ2-7, with D possibly TRBD2 on 6 matching bases. Germline V CDR1 and CDR2: GTSNPN, SVGIG (reference sequence). Trimming left V 3 bases short and J 7 bases short, with 19 bases between. CDR3 size: 14 residues.

This clone showed up just a few times. The rearrangement joins TRBV11-2 to TRBJ1-4; TRBD1 matches at 8 bases. The CDR3 sequence is 14 residues long. The V segment lost 4 bases and the J segment 10 bases; nucleotides outside the gene matches: 8. The germline V gene encodes CDR1 SGHAT and CDR2 FQNNGV. The CDR3 bases are TGTGCCAGCAGCTCGGGGACAGGAGTTGGAAAACTGTTTTTT. This codes for CASSSGTGVGKLFF.

This clone came up a few times. J is TRBJ2-5 and V is TRBV6-1; TRBD1 or TRBD2 may be the D gene (5 bases each). Looked up from germline, CDR1 is MNHNS and CDR2 is SASEGT. CDR3 length: 13 residues. V lost 5 bases, J lost 4 bases, and 11 bases lay in between. CDR3 sequence: CASSRDVGETQYF. The CDR3 nucleotides are TGTGCCAGCAGTCGGGACGTCGGAGAGACCCAGTACTTC.

J is TRBJ2-3 and V is TRBV5-1, with 8 bases identical to TRBD2. V was pared by 0 bases and J by 6 bases, with 9 bases of the junction left unmatched. Germline V gene lookup returns CDR1 SGHRS and CDR2 YFSETQ. The CDR3 sequence is 16 residues long. The chain's CDR3 is CASSLGTSGGRDTQYF. DNA for the CDR3: TGCGCCAGCAGCTTGGGTACTAGCGGAGGGAGGGATACGCAGTATTTT.

V and J are TRBV9 and TRBJ2-6, with D hard to call. CDR3 length equals 17 residues. Germline V CDR1 and CDR2: SGDLS, YYNGEE. Trimming removed 3 bases at V and 0 bases at J, with 13 bases between. The CDR3 bases are TGTGCCAGCAGCGAGCGATACCGGTTCTCTGGGGCCAACGTCCTGACTTTC. Translation gives CASSERYRFSGANVLTF.

The V gene is TRBV5-6, the J gene TRBJ1-3, with D possibly TRBD1 on 5 matching bases. Germline CDR1 SGHDT, CDR2 YYEEEE. The V end was cut by 0 bases, the J end by 7 bases, with 17 bases between. CDR3 length: 16 amino acids. The CDR3 spells CASSLVFGDPPNTIYF. CDR3 DNA: TGTGCCAGCAGCTTGGTATTCGGGGACCCTCCTAACACCATATATTTT.

This clone was seen only a few times. The chain links TRBV6-1 to TRBJ1-4, with no clear D. V dropped 7 bases and J dropped 3 bases, with 6 bases sitting between them. Germline V lookup: CDR1 MNHNS, CDR2 SASEGT. The CDR3 spans 12 residues. In DNA form, the CDR3 reads TGTGCCAGCAACGGTTCTAATGAAAAACTGTTTTTT. It specifies CASNGSNEKLFF.

This clone has a handful of counts. This sequence joins TRBV28 and TRBJ2-7; 10 bases are a match to TRBD2. This CDR3 contains 14 residues. Germline CDR1 and CDR2: MDHEN and SYDVKM. The trim removed 6 bases at V and 2 bases at J, leaving 4 bases unmatched. CDR3 coding DNA: TGTGCCAGCAGGGAGAGCGGGGGGGCCTACGAGCAGTACTTC. It encodes CASRESGGAYEQYF.

The gene calls are TRBV6-6 and TRBJ2-5, with 9 bases that match TRBD1. CDR1 and CDR2 (germline): MNHNY, SVGAGI (reference sequence). The V segment lost 7 bases and the J segment 4 bases; nucleotides outside the gene matches: 13. The CDR3 consists of 16 residues. Here the CDR3 DNA reads TGTGCCAGCAACCCACCTCCGGACAGGGGATTAGAGACCCAGTACTTC. It yields the protein CASNPPPDRGLETQYF.

The V call is TRBV4-2, the J call TRBJ1-3; possibly TRBD1 for D (6 bases). V lost 0 bases, J lost 7 bases, and 16 bases lay in between. CDR3 size: 16 residues. Germline assignment: CDR1 LGHNA and CDR2 YNFKEQ. The CDR3 nucleotides read TGTGCCAGCAGCCAAGATGGTGGGCAGGGGAGGAACACCATATATTTT. It is translated as CASSQDGGQGRNTIYF.

The chain has TRBV27 and TRBJ2-7; unclear D gene. This CDR3 is 13 amino acids long. V gave up 6 bases and J gave up 3 bases, with 12 bases separating them. CDR1 is MNHEY, CDR2 SMNVEV, per germline (reference sequence). The CDR3 nucleotides read TGTGCCAGCAGCCCATCGCCATACTACGAGCAGTACTTC. It codes for CASSPSPYYEQYF.

The chain employs TRBV7-9 and TRBJ1-6, with a tentative D call TRBD1 (5 bases). The germline V gene encodes CDR1 SEHNR and CDR2 FQNEAQ (reference sequence). This CDR3 is built from 14 residues. V was shortened by 5 bases and J by 6 bases, with 11 bases between the two germline ends. This CDR3 is CASSLRQSNSPLHF. Written as DNA, the CDR3 is TGTGCCAGCAGCCTCCGACAGTCTAATTCACCCCTCCACTTT.

This clone showed up just a few times. The chain recombines TRBV5-6 with TRBJ2-5; D may be TRBD2 (6 bases). V shed 0 bases and J shed 5 bases, with 17 bases lying between them. The CDR3 extends over 16 amino acids. Germline V gene data show CDR1 as SGHDT and CDR2 as YYEEEE. The CDR3 sequence: CASSLGGTGATETQYF. The CDR3 region has the DNA TGTGCCAGCAGCTTGGGGGGGACTGGGGCCACGGAGACCCAGTACTTC. The entire variable domain, with the rest obtained from reference TRBV5-6 and TRBJ2-5, is as follows: DAGVTQSPTHLIKTRGQQVTLRCSPKSGHDTVSWYQQALGQGPQFIFQYYEEEERQRGNFPDRFSGHQFPNYSSELNVNALLLGDSALYLCASSLGGTGATETQYFGPGTRLLVL.

The V and J genes are TRBV7-2 and TRBJ2-5; 7 nucleotides match TRBD1. CDR3 length: 13 residues. Germline CDR1 SGHTA, CDR2 FQGNSA. Trimming cost V 3 bases and J 5 bases; bases outside gene matches: 3. CDR3 loop: CASSLDRSETQYF. Here the CDR3 DNA reads TGTGCCAGCAGCTTGGACAGGTCGGAGACCCAGTACTTC. Supplemented by reference TRBV7-2 and TRBJ2-5, the full variable domain reads GAGVSQSPSNKVTEKGKDVELRCDPISGHTALYWYRQSLGQGLEFLIYFQGNSAPDKSGLPSDRFSAERTGGSVSTLTIQRTQQEDSAVYLCASSLDRSETQYFGPGTRLLVL.

This clone has just a few counts. The chain has TRBV27 and TRBJ2-7; 12 bases match TRBD1. This CDR3 is built from 16 residues. Germline V CDR1 and CDR2: MNHEY, SMNVEV (reference sequence). Trimming removed 5 bases from V and 7 bases from J; junction bases left unmatched: 12. Written as DNA, the CDR3 is TGTGCCAGCAGTAAACTCCCGGGACAGGGGGCAAGAGAGCAGTACTTC. It specifies CASSKLPGQGAREQYF.